This passage covers 26 T cell receptor beta chains from one sample sequenced in a study of cytomegalovirus exposure and HLA in healthy donors. The PCR contained 60 Vbeta and 13 Jbeta primers. TCRdb keeps only in-frame clones here, not all; method: immunoSEQ multiplex PCR. Among 150,000 to 200,000 clones, 80% to 85% were seen once, and the ten largest hold about 2%. The sequenced material came from PBMCs. Every receptor here comes from a woman in her thirties in good health and CMV-seronegative.

Concerning this clone itself: This sample includes further DNA sequences coding for the same CDR3. The V call is TRBV4-3, the J call TRBJ1-1; perhaps TRBD1 as D (5 bases). The CDR3 extends over 14 amino acids. The germline V gene has CDR1 LGHNA and CDR2 YSLEER. Between the trimmed V and J ends, which lost 0 bases and 4 bases, there was a span of 9 bases. The CDR3 sequence: CASSQDTGGTEAFF. CDR3 bases: TGCGCCAGCAGCCAAGATACCGGGGGCACTGAAGCTTTCTTT.

V and J are TRBV27 and TRBJ2-2; 7 bases are a match to TRBD2. The CDR3 is made up of 15 amino acids. J lost 4 bases, V lost 5 bases, and 7 bases had no gene match. CDR1 is MNHEY, CDR2 SMNVEV, per germline (reference sequence). This CDR3 is CASSSLAEATGELFF. Written as DNA, the CDR3 is TGTGCCAGCAGTAGTCTAGCGGAAGCCACCGGGGAGCTGTTTTTT.

The chain is built from TRBV18 and TRBJ1-1, with a possible D match to TRBD1 (5 bases). Germline V gene lookup returns CDR1 KGHSH and CDR2 LQKENI. The CDR3 totals 16 residues. Trimming shortened V by 2 bases and J by 2 bases, and 15 bases separated the two germline ends. CDR3 loop: CASSPRRGRDNTEAFF. As DNA, the CDR3 is TGTGCCAGCTCACCAAGGCGGGGAAGGGACAACACTGAAGCTTTCTTT.

The chain recombines TRBV5-4 with TRBJ1-2, with D perhaps TRBD1 (5 bases). The CDR3 runs 15 residues. CDR1 and CDR2 (germline): SGHNT, YYREEE (reference sequence). V was shortened by 1 base and J by 4 bases, with 14 bases between the two germline ends. The CDR3 protein is CASSLMVDSIYGYTF. CDR3 coding DNA: TGTGCCAGCAGCTTGATGGTTGACAGCATCTATGGCTACACCTTC.

V usage is TRBV28 and J usage is TRBJ2-1; D not resolved. The CDR3 is made up of 14 amino acids. Trimming took 6 bases from V and 6 from J, leaving 15 bases between them. Looked up from germline, CDR1 is MDHEN and CDR2 is SYDVKM. The CDR3 loop is CASSRPFSGNEQFF. The CDR3 bases are TGTGCCAGCAGCAGACCCTTCTCGGGCAATGAGCAGTTCTTC.

The V and J genes are TRBV6-5 and TRBJ2-7; tentative D call: TRBD1 (6 bases). The CDR3 contains 13 residues. CDR1 is MNHEY and CDR2 is SVGAGI in the germline V gene. Between the trimmed V and J ends, which lost 4 bases and 7 bases, there was a span of 14 bases. The CDR3 coding sequence is TGTGCCAGCAGTTCTGACAGGATACGAGAGCAGTACTTC. Protein sequence: CASSSDRIREQYF.

The rearrangement links TRBV28 to TRBJ2-2, with 8 bases fitting TRBD1. J lost 6 bases, V lost 6 bases, and 12 bases had no gene match. CDR3 length: 16 residues. Germline V gene data show CDR1 as MDHEN and CDR2 as SYDVKM. The CDR3 protein is CASSSRDRISAGELFF. The CDR3, as DNA: TGTGCCAGCAGCTCAAGGGACAGGATCTCGGCCGGGGAGCTGTTTTTT.

The chain carries TRBV11-3 and TRBJ2-5; TRBD2 aligns across 13 bases. Germline-derived CDR1 and CDR2 are SGHNT and YENEEA. After removal of 1 base from V and 2 bases from J, the junction contained 1 base not matched to a gene. The CDR3 consists of 16 residues. Here the CDR3 reads CASSLGLAGGQETQYF. The CDR3 DNA follows: TGTGCCAGCAGCTTAGGACTAGCGGGGGGTCAAGAGACCCAGTACTTC.

The chain recombines TRBV7-2 with TRBJ2-1; D may be TRBD2 (5 bases). Per germline, CDR1 SGHTA and CDR2 FQGNSA. The CDR3 covers 13 residues. V was clipped by 8 bases and J by 11 bases, with 19 bases between them. The CDR3 DNA sequence: TGTGCCAGCGACGATGGGCGGGCGAACCAGCAGTTCTTC. It encodes CASDDGRANQQFF.

About this clone itself: Within the sample, other DNA sequences also encode this same CDR3. In DNA, the CDR3 is TGTGCCAGCAGCTTGGGGGGGGGTCCCTACGAGCAGTACTTC. It specifies CASSLGGGPYEQYF. This chain uses TRBV7-2 with TRBJ2-7, with 7 bases that match TRBD2. This CDR3 spans 14 amino acids. Germline loops: CDR1 SGHTA, CDR2 FQGNSA. Germline trimming cut 3 bases from V and 2 bases from J; bases unmatched to any gene: 4.

The chain employs TRBV4-1 and TRBJ2-1; unclear D gene. V lost 0 bases and J lost 9, with 9 bases in between. Germline CDR1 MGHRA, CDR2 YSYEKL. The length of the CDR3 is 13 residues. CDR3 in DNA: TGCGCCAGCAGCCAAGATGAGTATCTTGAGCAGTTCTTC. Translation: CASSQDEYLEQFF.

The chain couples TRBV7-9 to TRBJ2-3; 7 nucleotides align to TRBD1. V trimming: 5 bases; J trimming: 2 bases; junction bases outside the gene matches: 13. The CDR3 runs to 17 residues. Germline V CDR1 and CDR2: SEHNR, FQNEAQ (reference sequence). This CDR3 reads CASSLRGQGVVTDTQYF. CDR3 DNA: TGTGCCAGCAGCCTCCGAGGCCAGGGGGTAGTCACAGATACGCAGTATTTT.

V and J are TRBV6-5 and TRBJ1-1, with D hard to call. Germline CDR1 and CDR2: MNHEY and SVGAGI. This CDR3 is 15 amino acids long. The ends were cut back, 0 bases at V and 0 bases at J, with 8 bases in the middle. The CDR3 sequence: CASSYSFRMNTEAFF. DNA of the CDR3: TGTGCCAGCAGTTACTCGTTCAGAATGAACACTGAAGCTTTCTTT.

The chain links TRBV7-2 to TRBJ2-3, with 12 bases that match TRBD2. CDR1 and CDR2 from the germline V gene are SGHTA and FQGNSA. Unmatched junction bases numbered 11, after V lost 1 base and J lost 6 bases. The CDR3 extends over 18 amino acids. The CDR3 sequence is CASSLESRTSGKRDTQYF. Here the CDR3 DNA reads TGTGCCAGCAGCTTAGAATCGCGGACTAGCGGGAAACGGGATACGCAGTATTTT.

This rearrangement joins TRBV10-2 to TRBJ1-2; tentatively, D is TRBD1 (5 bases). The CDR3 contains 15 residues. With 4 bases removed from V and 1 base from J, the gap between germline ends came to 13 bases. The germline V gene has CDR1 WSHSY and CDR2 SAAADI. The CDR3 loop reads CASSGEGRGNYGYTF. In DNA, the CDR3 is TGCGCCAGCAGTGGGGAGGGGCGTGGTAACTATGGCTACACCTTC.

This chain joins TRBV18 and TRBJ2-2; tentative D call: TRBD1 (5 bases). Trimming cost V 5 bases and J 4 bases, with 11 bases left between them. The CDR3 is made up of 14 amino acids. Germline values: CDR1 KGHSH, CDR2 LQKENI. CDR3 nucleotides: TGTGCCAGCTCAAGTCGCCAGGGCACCGGGGAGCTGTTTTTT. Translated: CASSSRQGTGELFF.

V gene TRBV28 combines with J gene TRBJ2-4; 14 nucleotides match TRBD2. J gave up 3 bases and V 5 bases, and 9 bases lay outside the gene matches. Germline V gene sequence: CDR1 MDHEN, CDR2 SYDVKM. The CDR3 is 18 residues long. The CDR3 DNA sequence: TGTGCCAGCAGTCCCCGACTAGCGGGGGGGCGTAGCAAAAACATTCAGTACTTC. Protein product: CASSPRLAGGRSKNIQYF.

The chain uses TRBV7-2 and TRBJ2-3; 13 bases align to TRBD2. CDR1 SGHTA and CDR2 FQGNSA come from the germline V gene. The CDR3 has 19 amino acids. The V and J ends lost 3 bases and 0 bases, in that order; junction bases with no gene match: 9. The CDR3: CASSLTGTSGASSTDTQYF. Written as DNA, the CDR3 is TGTGCCAGCAGCTTGACCGGGACTAGCGGGGCGTCGAGCACAGATACGCAGTATTTT.

This clone was observed once. The V call is TRBV2, the J call TRBJ2-2; 7 nucleotides line up with TRBD2. J was trimmed by 4 bases and V by 8 bases; bases with no gene match: 4. The CDR3 consists of 13 residues. CDR1 and CDR2 from the germline V gene are SNHLY and FYNNEI. In DNA form, the CDR3 reads TGTGCCAGCTCGTGGGAGGGCACCGGGGAGCTGTTTTTT. Its protein product is CASSWEGTGELFF.

About this clone itself: The sample has other DNA sequences that encode this CDR3 too. This chain connects TRBV7-9 to TRBJ1-4; maybe TRBD1 (6 bases). CDR3 size: 14 residues. Per the germline V gene, CDR1 is SEHNR and CDR2 is FQNEAQ (reference sequence). Trimming pared 4 bases from V and 7 bases from J, leaving 13 bases between. This CDR3 is CASSSPEGVEKLFF. CDR3 nucleotide sequence: TGTGCCAGCAGCTCACCCGAGGGGGTTGAAAAACTGTTTTTT.

CDR3 in amino acids: CASSLATLAGVREQFF. The CDR3 nucleotides read TGTGCCAGCAGCTTAGCGACCCTAGCGGGAGTAAGGGAGCAGTTCTTC. This chain uses TRBV11-1 with TRBJ2-1; 10 nucleotides match TRBD2. The CDR3 has 16 residues. Germline CDR1 SGHAT, CDR2 FQDESV (reference sequence). The V segment lost 0 bases and the J segment 10 bases; nucleotides outside the gene matches: 9.

CDR3 residues: CASTLAGGGNEQFF. DNA of the CDR3: TGTGCCAGCACACTAGCGGGAGGTGGGAATGAGCAGTTCTTC. The V and J genes are TRBV7-9 and TRBJ2-1; TRBD2 agrees at 12 bases. Germline V gene sequence: CDR1 SEHNR, CDR2 FQNEAQ (reference sequence). The CDR3 spans 14 residues. With V trimmed by 7 bases and J by 7 bases, 5 bases remained unmatched.

This rearrangement joins TRBV7-9 to TRBJ2-4, with TRBD1 matching 8 bases. The trim removed 1 base at V and 8 bases at J, leaving 10 bases unmatched. The CDR3 contains 16 residues. Germline V gene data show CDR1 as SEHNR and CDR2 as FQNEAQ (reference sequence). This CDR3 is CASSLDYRGMMDIQYF. CDR3 nucleotide sequence: TGTGCCAGCAGCTTAGATTACAGGGGGATGATGGACATTCAGTACTTC. Full variable domain (outside the CDR3, taken from reference TRBV7-9 and TRBJ2-4): DTGVSQNPRHKITKRGQNVTFRCDPISEHNRLYWYRQTLGQGPEFLTYFQNEAQLEKSRLLSDRFSAERPKGSFSTLEIQRTEQGDSAMYLCASSLDYRGMMDIQYFGAGTRLSVL.

The V gene is TRBV28, the J gene TRBJ1-4; 10 nucleotides align to TRBD1. V shed 8 bases, J shed 7 bases, and the junction held 10 bases outside the gene matches. This CDR3 contains 15 residues. The V gene's germline CDR1 is MDHEN and CDR2 SYDVKM. CDR3 coding DNA: TGTGCCAGCGGCGACAGGGGGCTAGTTAGTGAAAAACTGTTTTTT. This codes for CASGDRGLVSEKLFF.

This clone has only one observation. This sequence joins TRBV4-2 and TRBJ2-3, with 9 positions matching TRBD2. Germline CDR1 LGHNA, CDR2 YNFKEQ. The CDR3 is 17 residues long. V shed 4 bases, J shed 0 bases, and the junction held 8 bases outside the gene matches. The CDR3 is CASSPSSGMASTDTQYF. The CDR3, as DNA: TGTGCCAGCAGCCCTTCTAGCGGGATGGCTAGCACAGATACGCAGTATTTT.

The V call is TRBV10-3, the J call TRBJ2-3; 8 bases line up with TRBD2. The germline V gene has CDR1 ENHRY and CDR2 SYGVKD. The trim removed 4 bases at V and 3 bases at J, leaving 9 bases unmatched. The CDR3 sequence is 16 residues long. The CDR3 loop reads CAISGRAGASTDTQYF. CDR3 bases: TGTGCCATCAGTGGGAGAGCGGGAGCATCAACAGATACGCAGTATTTT.